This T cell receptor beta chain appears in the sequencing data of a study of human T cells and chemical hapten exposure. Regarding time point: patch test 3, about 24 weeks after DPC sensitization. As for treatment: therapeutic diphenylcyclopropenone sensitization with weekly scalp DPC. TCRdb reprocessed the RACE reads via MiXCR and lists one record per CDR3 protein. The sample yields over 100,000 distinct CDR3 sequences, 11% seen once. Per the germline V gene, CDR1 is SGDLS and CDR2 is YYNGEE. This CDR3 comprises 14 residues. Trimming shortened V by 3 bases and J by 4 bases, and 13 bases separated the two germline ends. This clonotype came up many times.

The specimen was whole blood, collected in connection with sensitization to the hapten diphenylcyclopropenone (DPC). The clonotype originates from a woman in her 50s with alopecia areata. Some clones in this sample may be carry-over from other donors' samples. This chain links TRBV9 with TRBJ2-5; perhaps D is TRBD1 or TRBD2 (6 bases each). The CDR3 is CASSGGTLRETQYF. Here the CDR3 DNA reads TGTGCCAGCAGCGGCGGGACATTGAGAGAGACCCAGTACTTC. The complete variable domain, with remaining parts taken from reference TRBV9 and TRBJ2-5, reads DSGVTQTPKHLITATGQRVTLRCSPRSGDLSVYWYQQSLDQGLQFLIQYYNGEERAKGNILERFSAQQFPDLHSELNLSSLELGDSALYFCASSGGTLRETQYFGPGTRLLVL.